This passage covers 24 T cell receptor beta chains from one sample sequenced in a study of patients and donors after allogeneic stem cell transplantation. One entry per CDR3 protein, called by TCRdb with MiXCR from the RT-PCR reads. The table records about a million distinct CDR3 sequences, under 20% of them present only once. Source material: blood, either unsorted or a sorted T cell fraction (not recorded which). Receptors originate from a human donor who was either an allogeneic HSCT recipient or a stem cell or donor lymphocyte infusion donor (not recorded which). It is not recorded whose cells these are; they may come from a transplant donor.

The V and J genes are TRBV6-1 and TRBJ2-6; weak D call: TRBD1 (5 bases). Trimming shortened V by 6 bases and J by 2 bases, and 14 bases separated the two germline ends. The CDR3 has 16 residues. Germline CDR1 and CDR2: MNHNS and SASEGT. CDR3 region: CASSLTLGPGANVLTF. In DNA form, the CDR3 reads TGTGCCAGCAGCCTTACATTGGGGCCTGGGGCCAACGTCCTGACTTTC.

The chain is built from TRBV30 and TRBJ2-7; TRBD2 aligns across 8 bases. The germline CDR1 and CDR2 sequences are GTSNPN and SVGIG (reference sequence). The junction had 0 bases not matched to a gene; V was cut back by 1 base and J by 4 bases. The CDR3 covers 12 residues. CDR3 residues: CAWSAGGYEQYF. CDR3 nucleotides: TGTGCCTGGAGTGCGGGGGGGTACGAGCAGTACTTC.

V usage is TRBV10-2 and J usage is TRBJ2-7; 7 bases are shared with TRBD1. V trimming: 2 bases; J trimming: 2 bases; junction bases outside the gene matches: 3. The germline CDR1 and CDR2 sequences are WSHSY and SAAADI. This CDR3 contains 14 residues. CDR3 region: CASSERQGPYEQYF. In nucleotides, the CDR3 is TGCGCCAGCAGTGAGCGACAGGGACCCTACGAGCAGTACTTC.

This clonotype was counted a few times. In nucleotides, the CDR3 is TGTGCCAGCAGCCGCGGACTAGCGGGGTTAATTGAGCAGTTCTTC. Its protein is CASSRGLAGLIEQFF. The chain couples TRBV6-1 to TRBJ2-1; TRBD2 agrees at 12 bases. J gave up 9 bases and V 6 bases, and 9 bases lay outside the gene matches. From germline, CDR1 is MNHNS and CDR2 SASEGT. There are 15 residues in the CDR3.

The chain employs TRBV4-3 and TRBJ2-3; the match to TRBD1 covers 9 bases. Germline CDR1 LGHNA, CDR2 YSLEER. Germline trimming cut 0 bases from V and 6 bases from J; bases unmatched to any gene: 7. The CDR3 is made up of 16 amino acids. The CDR3 DNA follows: TGCGCCAGCAGCCAAGATTGGGGACAGGGTGCGGATACGCAGTATTTT. It codes for CASSQDWGQGADTQYF.

V gene TRBV5-5 combines with J gene TRBJ1-1; D might be TRBD1 (6 bases). The CDR3 runs to 15 residues. Germline V gives CDR1 SGHKS, CDR2 YYEKEE (reference sequence). Trimming cost V 1 base and J 3 bases, with 13 bases left between them. The DNA for the CDR3 is TGTGCCAGCAGCTTGCGGACAGAGGGGTACACTGAAGCTTTCTTT. Its protein is CASSLRTEGYTEAFF. The full variable domain, rest sourced from reference TRBV5-5 and TRBJ1-1, is DAGVTQSPTHLIKTRGQQVTLRCSPISGHKSVSWYQQVLGQGPQFIFQYYEKEERGRGNFPDRFSARQFPNYSSELNVNALLLGDSALYLCASSLRTEGYTEAFFGQGTRLTVV.

This clonotype was picked up a small number of times. The J gene is TRBJ2-1, the V gene TRBV27, with TRBD2 matching over 7 bases. CDR3 length equals 16 residues. Germline V gene lookup returns CDR1 MNHEY and CDR2 SMNVEV (reference sequence). Trimming took 5 bases from V and 3 from J; bases not matched to a gene: 10. The CDR3 protein is CASSPIFRDYYNEQFF. CDR3 nucleotides: TGTGCCAGCAGTCCGATATTCCGGGACTACTACAATGAGCAGTTCTTC.

The chain links TRBV6-6 to TRBJ1-5, with a possible D match to TRBD1 (5 bases). Trimming took 5 bases from V and 12 from J, leaving 14 bases between them. Germline V gives CDR1 MNHNY, CDR2 SVGAGI (reference sequence). The CDR3 is 12 residues long. Here the CDR3 DNA reads TGTGCCAGCAGTCACAGACTCGGGGGCCAGCATTTT. This codes for CASSHRLGGQHF.

This chain links TRBV12-3 or TRBV12-4 with TRBJ1-1, with D maybe TRBD1 (5 bases). V gave up 0 bases and J gave up 2 bases, with 16 bases separating them. This CDR3 has 17 amino acids. The CDR3 loop reads CASSLALPGRINTEAFF. Here the CDR3 DNA reads TGTGCCAGCAGTTTAGCGCTCCCGGGACGGATAAACACTGAAGCTTTCTTT.

The rearrangement links TRBV6-2 or TRBV6-3 to TRBJ2-7; no firm D call. Germline lookup yields CDR1 MNHEY and CDR2 SVGEGT. The CDR3 runs to 11 residues. V dropped 8 bases and J dropped 12 bases, with 17 bases sitting between them. The CDR3: CASSNGAKWYF. The CDR3 DNA sequence: TGTGCCAGCTCGAATGGAGCAAAGTGGTACTTC.

There are a few counts of this clonotype. The chain combines TRBV29-1 with TRBJ1-1; D is perhaps TRBD1 (6 bases). Trimming took 2 bases from V and 5 from J, leaving 15 bases between them. This CDR3 is built from 14 residues. CDR1 SQVTM and CDR2 ANQGSEA come from the germline V gene. CDR3 in DNA: TGCAGCGTTGAAAAGCCAGGGGCGAGAACTGAAGCTTTCTTT. Protein: CSVEKPGARTEAFF.

This chain links TRBV27 with TRBJ2-7, with 8 positions matching TRBD2. V dropped 8 bases and J dropped 3; count of bases not matched to a gene: 9. This CDR3 spans 14 amino acids. Per the germline V gene, CDR1 is MNHEY and CDR2 is SMNVEV (reference sequence). In DNA, the CDR3 is TGTGCCAGCGCGAGGAGCGGGAGTTTCTACGAGCAGTACTTC. Residues: CASARSGSFYEQYF.

This clonotype was counted at least ten times. The genes are TRBV28 and TRBJ2-7; D is possibly TRBD1 (6 bases). This CDR3 is 13 amino acids long. CDR1 and CDR2 (germline): MDHEN, SYDVKM. V lost 4 bases and J lost 7, with 14 bases in between. This chain's CDR3 is CASSSQGTGEQYF. The CDR3 coding sequence is TGTGCCAGCAGTTCGCAGGGGACGGGGGAGCAGTACTTC.

V is TRBV12-3 or TRBV12-4 and J is TRBJ2-2; no firm D call. The CDR3 is 15 amino acids. V dropped 4 bases and J dropped 1 base, with 10 bases sitting between them. CDR3 region: CASSYPTENTGELFF. In DNA, the CDR3 is TGTGCCAGCAGTTACCCGACTGAGAACACCGGGGAGCTGTTTTTT.

This chain uses TRBV9 with TRBJ2-3, with 8 bases matching TRBD1. The CDR3 has 17 residues. From germline, CDR1 is SGDLS and CDR2 YYNGEE. The V and J ends lost 3 bases and 1 base, in that order; junction bases with no gene match: 10. CDR3 coding DNA: TGTGCCAGCAGCGAGAGACCCCCGGGACAGGGCACAGATACGCAGTATTTT. Translated, it gives CASSERPPGQGTDTQYF.

This clonotype was seen a few times. The V gene is TRBV2, the J gene TRBJ2-7; maybe TRBD1 (7 bases). The V end lost 4 bases, the J end lost 3 bases, and 13 bases lay between the germline ends. Germline V gene data show CDR1 as SNHLY and CDR2 as FYNNEI. This CDR3 region has 14 residues. CDR3 region: CASSAQGGLYEQYF. The CDR3 DNA is TGTGCCAGCAGTGCGCAGGGGGGACTCTACGAGCAGTACTTC.

In the case of this clonotype: This likely comes from a read error, as the CDR3 has no conserved phenylalanine or tryptophan at its end. The rearrangement uses TRBV7-9 and TRBJ2-7, with TRBD1 matching 7 bases. CDR3 length equals 14 residues. CDR1 and CDR2 from the germline V gene are SEHNR and FQNEAQ (reference sequence). Trimming at V came to 4 bases and at J to 2 bases, leaving 5 bases not matched to a gene. CDR3 sequence: CASSYRQGAYEQYL. The CDR3 bases are TGTGCCAGCAGCTACCGACAGGGTGCCTACGAGCAGTACTTG.

This clonotype was counted a few times. This chain joins TRBV4-2 and TRBJ2-1; 11 nucleotides match TRBD2. Germline CDR1 LGHNA, CDR2 YNFKEQ. The junction had 7 bases not matched to a gene; V was cut back by 0 bases and J by 0 bases. CDR3 size: 19 residues. The CDR3 is CASSQDASGRRSSYNEQFF. The CDR3 DNA is TGTGCCAGCAGCCAAGATGCTAGCGGGAGGAGGAGCTCCTACAATGAGCAGTTCTTC.

Here the CDR3 reads CASSQGKRHAQYF. The CDR3 coding sequence is TGTGCCAGCAGCCAAGGGAAGAGGCACGCGCAGTATTTT. The rearrangement links TRBV3-1 to TRBJ2-3, with D unclear. Germline-derived CDR1 and CDR2 are LGHDT and YNNKEL (reference sequence). The CDR3 consists of 13 residues. V was pared by 1 base and J by 10 bases, with 12 bases between.

The sample holds a few counts of this clonotype. V gene TRBV5-5 combines with J gene TRBJ2-7; a weak D match, TRBD1 (5 bases). This CDR3 is 14 amino acids long. V lost 4 bases, J lost 9 bases, and 20 bases lay in between. Germline values: CDR1 SGHKS, CDR2 YYEKEE (reference sequence). CDR3 in amino acids: CASSPSTGPNVQYF. CDR3 DNA sequence: TGTGCCAGCAGCCCCTCAACAGGTCCGAATGTGCAGTACTTC.

This clonotype was detected only a few times. The genes are TRBV28 and TRBJ1-2; no clear D. Looked up from germline, CDR1 is MDHEN and CDR2 is SYDVKM. V lost 5 bases, J lost 6 bases, and 10 bases lay in between. This CDR3 spans 12 amino acids. The chain's CDR3 is CASSLIWDGYTF. CDR3 bases: TGTGCCAGCAGTCTTATATGGGATGGCTACACCTTC.

This clonotype occurred a few times. The chain joins TRBV4-2 to TRBJ2-3; 10 bases are shared with TRBD1. The CDR3 has 13 residues. The germline V gene encodes CDR1 LGHNA and CDR2 YNFKEQ. V shed 1 base, J shed 14 bases, and the junction held 6 bases outside the gene matches. CDR3 nucleotides: TGTGCCAGCAGCCAAGTCCGGGACAGGGGTTCGTATTTT. It is translated as CASSQVRDRGSYF.

This clonotype was observed a handful of times. V is TRBV9 and J is TRBJ2-7; 8 bases line up with TRBD2. The V gene end was trimmed by 0 bases and the J gene end by 7 bases; junction bases not matched to a gene: 6. The CDR3 loop spans 14 amino acids. The germline gives CDR1 SGDLS, CDR2 YYNGEE. The DNA of the CDR3 is TGTGCCAGCAGCGTAGGCGGGAGGTTAGAAGAGCAGTACTTC. Translated, it gives CASSVGGRLEEQYF.

V gene TRBV6-1 combines with J gene TRBJ1-1; 8 bases line up with TRBD1. CDR1 is MNHNS and CDR2 is SASEGT in the germline V gene. V shed 6 bases and J 1 base; nucleotides not matched to a gene: 7. This CDR3 has 15 amino acids. The CDR3, as DNA: TGTGCCAGCAGGGATCGACAGGGGCCGAACACTGAAGCTTTCTTT. It encodes CASRDRQGPNTEAFF.